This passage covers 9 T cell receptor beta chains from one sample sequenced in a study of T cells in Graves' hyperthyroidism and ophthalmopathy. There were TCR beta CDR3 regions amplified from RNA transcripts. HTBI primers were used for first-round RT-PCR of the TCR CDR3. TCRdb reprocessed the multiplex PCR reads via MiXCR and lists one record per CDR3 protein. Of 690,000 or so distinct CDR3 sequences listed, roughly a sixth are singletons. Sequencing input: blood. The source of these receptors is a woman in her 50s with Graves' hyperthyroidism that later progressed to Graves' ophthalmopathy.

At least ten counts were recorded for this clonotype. CDR3 sequence (DNA): TGTGCCAGCAGCCCCCCCCCCTCGGGAGACAGTCAAGAGACCCAGTACTTC. Protein sequence: CASSPPPSGDSQETQYF. The chain uses TRBV7-2 and TRBJ2-5, with D possibly TRBD2 on 6 matching bases. The CDR3 loop spans 17 amino acids. The V end was cut by 5 bases, the J end by 2 bases, with 21 bases between. Germline V gene lookup returns CDR1 SGHTA and CDR2 FQGNSA.

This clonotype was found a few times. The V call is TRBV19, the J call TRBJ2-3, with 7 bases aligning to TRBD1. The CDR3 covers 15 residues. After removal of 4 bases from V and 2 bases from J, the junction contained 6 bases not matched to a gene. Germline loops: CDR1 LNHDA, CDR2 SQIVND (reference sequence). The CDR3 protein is CASSTRTGYTDTQYF. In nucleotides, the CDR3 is TGTGCCAGTAGTACTAGGACAGGTTACACAGATACGCAGTATTTT.

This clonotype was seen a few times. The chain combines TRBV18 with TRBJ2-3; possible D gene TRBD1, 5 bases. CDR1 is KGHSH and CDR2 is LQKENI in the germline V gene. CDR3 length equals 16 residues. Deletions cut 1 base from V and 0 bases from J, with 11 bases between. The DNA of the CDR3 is TGTGCCAGCTCACCACAGGGGCGCTCTAGCACAGATACGCAGTATTTT. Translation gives CASSPQGRSSTDTQYF.

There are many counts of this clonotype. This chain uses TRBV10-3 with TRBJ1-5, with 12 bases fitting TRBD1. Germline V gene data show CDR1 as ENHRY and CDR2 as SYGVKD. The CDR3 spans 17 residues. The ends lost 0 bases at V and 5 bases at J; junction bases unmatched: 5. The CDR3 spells CAISESWDRGLDQPQHF. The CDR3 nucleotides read TGTGCCATCAGTGAGTCCTGGGACAGGGGGCTCGATCAGCCCCAGCATTTT.

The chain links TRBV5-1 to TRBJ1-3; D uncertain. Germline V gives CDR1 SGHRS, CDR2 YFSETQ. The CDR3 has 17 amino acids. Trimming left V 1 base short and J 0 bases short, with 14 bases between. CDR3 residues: CASSLYSGPSSGNTIYF. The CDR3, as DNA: TGCGCCAGCAGCTTGTATTCCGGGCCAAGCTCTGGAAACACCATATATTTT.

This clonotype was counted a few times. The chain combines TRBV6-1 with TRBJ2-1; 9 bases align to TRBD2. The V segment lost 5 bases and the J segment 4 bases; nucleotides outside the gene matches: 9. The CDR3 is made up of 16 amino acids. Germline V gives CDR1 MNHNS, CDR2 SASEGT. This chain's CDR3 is CASSKRGALGYNEQFF. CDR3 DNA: TGTGCCAGCAGTAAGCGGGGGGCCCTGGGGTACAATGAGCAGTTCTTC.

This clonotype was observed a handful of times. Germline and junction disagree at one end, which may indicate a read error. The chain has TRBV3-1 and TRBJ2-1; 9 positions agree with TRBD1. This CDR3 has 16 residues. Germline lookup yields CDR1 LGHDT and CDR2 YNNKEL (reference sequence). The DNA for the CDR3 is TGTGCCAGCGGCCAAGCCCTACAGGGGGCGGGAAATGAGCAGTTCTTC. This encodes CASGQALQGAGNEQFF.

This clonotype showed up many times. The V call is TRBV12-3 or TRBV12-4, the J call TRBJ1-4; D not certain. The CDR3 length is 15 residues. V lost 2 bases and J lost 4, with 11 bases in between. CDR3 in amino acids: CASSLQAAYNEKLFF. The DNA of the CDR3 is TGTGCCAGCAGTTTACAGGCAGCCTATAATGAAAAACTGTTTTTT.

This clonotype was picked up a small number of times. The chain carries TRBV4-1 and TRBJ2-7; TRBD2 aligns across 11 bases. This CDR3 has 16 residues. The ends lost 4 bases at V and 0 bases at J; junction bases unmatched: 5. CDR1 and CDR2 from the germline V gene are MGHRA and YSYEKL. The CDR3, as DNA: TGCGCCAGCAGCCCAGGGACTAGCGGCCGCTCCTACGAGCAGTACTTC. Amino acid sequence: CASSPGTSGRSYEQYF.